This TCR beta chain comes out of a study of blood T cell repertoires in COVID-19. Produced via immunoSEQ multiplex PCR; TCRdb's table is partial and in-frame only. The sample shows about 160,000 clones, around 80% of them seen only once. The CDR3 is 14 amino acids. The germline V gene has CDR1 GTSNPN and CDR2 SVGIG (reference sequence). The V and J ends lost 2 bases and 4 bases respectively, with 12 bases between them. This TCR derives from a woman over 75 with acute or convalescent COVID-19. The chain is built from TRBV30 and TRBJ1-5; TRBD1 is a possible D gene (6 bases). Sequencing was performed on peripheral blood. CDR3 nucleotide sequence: TGTGCCTGGAGTCCCCCCCAGGGGAATCAGCCCCAGCATTTT. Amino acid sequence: CAWSPPQGNQPQHF.